This T cell receptor (beta chain) was retrieved from a study of early T cells in non-severe SARS-CoV-2 infection. On the study more broadly: Chains from this unsorted whole-blood bulk RNA could not be paired. Study-wide results and caveats: The VDJdb matching leaned toward anti-spike CD8 responses and overlooked private and CD4 specificities.

This clonotype was recorded at least ten times. Antigen unknown. Individual cDNA molecules were tagged with unique molecular identifiers, the study reported. Each CDR3 protein is one row after TCRdb ran MiXCR on the 5' RACE reads. The table has 25,000 to 30,000 distinct CDR3 sequences, about 4.6% seen once. This CDR3 is 18 amino acids long. With V trimmed by 1 base and J by 13 bases, 21 bases remained unmatched. Germline assignment: CDR1 MGHRA and CDR2 YSYEKL. The material sequenced was whole blood. The chain joins TRBV4-1 to TRBJ2-5; 10 bases match TRBD2. This sequence was found in an adult who was a healthcare worker with PCR-confirmed SARS-CoV-2 infection or an uninfected control (not recorded which). CDR3 in amino acids: CASSQVFLEASGSFPLYF. CDR3 bases: TGCGCCAGCAGCCAAGTCTTTCTCGAGGCTAGCGGGAGTTTCCCTTTGTACTTC.